The sample holds a few counts of the clone carrying this T cell receptor beta chain. These data originate in a study of beta chain features in type 1 diabetes. Germline lookup yields CDR1 LGHNA and CDR2 YSLEER. The CDR3 is 16 residues long. After removal of 4 bases from V and 2 bases from J, the junction contained 7 bases not matched to a gene. TCRB transcripts that were expressed got sequenced, as all of the isolated RNA had been reverse transcribed. Each sample of naive, central memory or regulatory T cells had, on average, about 3.6 million reads. The repertoire was sequenced with immunoSEQ multiplex PCR; TCRdb's copy has only in-frame clones and lacks some. This sample has about 900,000 clones, with roughly 16% found just once.

The chain carries TRBV4-3 and TRBJ2-1; TRBD2 matches at 8 bases. Sequenced material: naive CD4+ T cells from blood. The receptor's source is a woman aged 18-29 years in good health. CDR3 DNA sequence: TGCGCCAGCAGCCGAGAACTAGCGGAAACCTACAATGAGCAGTTCTTC. This sequence encodes CASSRELAETYNEQFF.